What follows are 4 T cell receptor beta chains derived from one specimen sequenced in a study of T cell responses to AZD1222 COVID-19 vaccine. Only in-frame clones appear in the TCRdb table, and some are missing; sequencing was by immunoSEQ multiplex PCR. This sample carries some 150,000 clones, 90% of them seen once, and the ten largest clones take more than 1.3%. Sequencing was performed on peripheral blood, taken 28 days after the second AZD1222 dose. These receptors originate from an adult who received the AZD1222 COVID-19 vaccine.

The V call is TRBV4-1, the J call TRBJ1-6; TRBD1 matches 10 bases. The CDR3 extends over 14 amino acids. Trimming removed 3 bases from V and 10 bases from J; junction bases left unmatched: 3. Germline V gives CDR1 MGHRA, CDR2 YSYEKL. In nucleotides, the CDR3 is TGCGCCAGCAGCCAGACAGGGGGCCGGTCACCCCTCCACTTT. This sequence encodes CASSQTGGRSPLHF.

The chain recombines TRBV2 with TRBJ1-1; D uncertain. Trimming cost V 7 bases and J 3 bases, with 3 bases left between them. Per germline, CDR1 SNHLY and CDR2 FYNNEI. The CDR3 runs 10 residues. The CDR3 nucleotides read TGTGCCAGCACTTACACTGAAGCTTTCTTT. It yields the protein CASTYTEAFF.

The chain links TRBV5-1 to TRBJ1-1; 7 nucleotides match TRBD1. The trim removed 4 bases at V and 0 bases at J, leaving 9 bases unmatched. This CDR3 spans 16 amino acids. Germline lookup yields CDR1 SGHRS and CDR2 YFSETQ. The CDR3: CASSNRQGGVNTEAFF. CDR3 DNA sequence: TGCGCCAGCAGCAACCGACAGGGTGGGGTGAACACTGAAGCTTTCTTT.

The sample holds one count of this clone. The chain is built from TRBV4-1 and TRBJ1-2; TRBD1 agrees at 8 bases. V shed 0 bases, J shed 2 bases, and the junction held 5 bases outside the gene matches. Germline values: CDR1 MGHRA, CDR2 YSYEKL. There are 16 residues in the CDR3. The CDR3, as DNA: TGCGCCAGCAGCCAAGAAGGGCCAGGGGGCAACTATGGCTACACCTTC. It translates to CASSQEGPGGNYGYTF.